Listed below are T cell receptor beta chains from one sample, sequenced in a study of shared clonotypes between healthy human individuals. Assay used: immunoSEQ multiplex PCR; TCRdb lists only in-frame clones, some missing. Found here are more than 2,000,000 clones, just over 90% of them singletons; the top ten hold about 0.13%. The material sequenced was naive CD4+ T cells sorted from blood. The receptors derive from a man in his late teens or twenties in good health. CDR3s include the opening cysteine and the closing phenylalanine or tryptophan. Each record gives: clone size, J gene, V gene, D gene, CDR3 DNA, CDR3 protein. A D gene is named only where the DNA matches it firmly. Size values are once, few and many counts, or a class for expanded clones, and some rows have none.

- TRBJ2-7 TRBV7-2 - TGTGCCAGCAGCCCCCTCGTCGGGGAGTACGAGCAGTACTTC CASSPLVGEYEQYF
- TRBJ2-4 TRBV5-6 - TGTGCCAGCAGCTTAGGGAGGATAGCCAAAAACATTCAGTACTTC CASSLGRIAKNIQYF
- TRBJ2-2 TRBV29-1 - TGCAGCGCCTTCGGGGCCCGGACCACCGGGGAGCTGTTTTTT CSAFGARTTGELFF
- TRBJ1-2 TRBV19 TRBD1 TGTGCCAGTAGTGACCGGGACAGGGGGTCGGCTAACTATGGCTACACCTTC CASSDRDRGSANYGYTF
- TRBJ2-5 TRBV30 TRBD2 TGTGCCTGGAGTAGTTGGGCGGGAGAAGTGGAGACCCAGTACTTC CAWSSWAGEVETQYF
- TRBJ2-5 TRBV5-4 - TGTGCCAGCAGCTTGGGGAGGGGGACGTCTCTGGGAGAGACCCAGTACTTC CASSLGRGTSLGETQYF
- TRBJ2-5 TRBV9 TRBD2 TGTGCCAGCAGCGTAGCTAGCGGGGCCACTCCACAAGAGACCCAGTACTTC CASSVASGATPQETQYF
- TRBJ1-6 TRBV7-8 - TGTGCCAGCAGCCCCGGACAGATACGATCACCCCTCCACTTT CASSPGQIRSPLHF
- TRBJ1-1 TRBV19 TRBD1 TGTGCCAGTAGTACGTGGGACAGGGGGTTCACTGAAGCTTTCTTT CASSTWDRGFTEAFF
once TRBJ2-3 TRBV5-8 - TGTGCCAGCAGCTTGGGCGGAGAACTGGCAGATACGCAGTATTTT CASSLGGELADTQYF
- TRBJ2-1 TRBV6-5 TRBD2 TGTGCCAGCAGAACTAGCGGGGGGGCTTACGAGCAGTTCTTC CASRTSGGAYEQFF
once TRBJ2-1 TRBV19 TRBD2 TGTGCCAGTAGTTCACCCGGGACTAGGCATAATGAGCAGTTCTTC CASSSPGTRHNEQFF
- TRBJ2-7 TRBV7-9 TRBD2 TGTGCCAGCAGCCCCGGACTAGCGGGGGTCTACGAGCAGTACTTC CASSPGLAGVYEQYF
- TRBJ1-5 TRBV15 - TGTGCCACCAGCAGAGATCGGCAGGGGAATCAGCCCCAGCATTTT CATSRDRQGNQPQHF
- TRBJ2-1 TRBV19 - TGTGCCAGTAGTCCTTGGGGGGGAGGACAGAATGAGCAGTTCTTC CASSPWGGGQNEQFF
- TRBJ2-3 TRBV5-6 TRBD2 TGTGCCAGCAGCTCCCGCCGACTAGCAGCTAGCACAGATACGCAGTATTTT CASSSRRLAASTDTQYF
- TRBJ2-5 TRBV9 TRBD2 TGTGCCAGCAGCGTAGGGGGGGGTCAAGAGACCCAGTACTTC CASSVGGGQETQYF
- TRBJ2-1 TRBV4-1 - TGCGCCAGCAGCCAAGCAGCGGCCTCCTACAATGAGCAGTTCTTC CASSQAAASYNEQFF
- TRBJ2-7 TRBV7-2 TRBD1 TGTGCCAGCAGCTTATACAGGGGTCTTAACTACGAGCAGTACTTC CASSLYRGLNYEQYF
- TRBJ2-3 TRBV29-1 - TGCAGCGTCGGCCACGGGGCTCTCGCAGATACGCAGTATTTT CSVGHGALADTQYF
- TRBJ2-3 TRBV30 - TGTGCCTGGAAATGGGGCCCAGGAACAGATACGCAGTATTTT CAWKWGPGTDTQYF
once TRBJ2-5 TRBV25-1 - TGTGCCAGCAGTGAATCGGGCAGGGCACAAGAGACCCAGTACTTC CASSESGRAQETQYF
- TRBJ1-6 TRBV15 - TGTGCCACCAGCAGAGACTATTACACAGGGAACTCACCCCTCCACTTT CATSRDYYTGNSPLHF
- TRBJ1-1 TRBV19 - TGTGCCAGTAGTATTTTGCCAGCAGGGAACACTGAAGCTTTCTTT CASSILPAGNTEAFF
- TRBJ1-6 TRBV30 - TGTGCCTGGAGTCCAAGAACCCGGAGGGATTCACCCCTCCACTTT CAWSPRTRRDSPLHF
- TRBJ1-2 TRBV29-1 - TGCAGCGTTGTGGGGGGCCTCTCTGCTAACTATGGCTACACCTTC CSVVGGLSANYGYTF
- TRBJ2-3 TRBV4-1 - TGCGCCAGCAGCCCTACAGGGTTAAATACGCAGTATTTT CASSPTGLNTQYF
- TRBJ2-7 TRBV27 - TGTGCCAGCAGTTTACTGGGGGCGGGATACGAGCAGTACTTC CASSLLGAGYEQYF
- TRBJ1-2 TRBV5-1 - TGCGCCAGCAGCTCATCAGGGGACTATGGCTACACCTTC CASSSSGDYGYTF
- TRBJ2-2 TRBV7-2 - TGTGCCAGCAGCCTGGGGCCGTCCACCGGGGAGCTGTTTTTT CASSLGPSTGELFF
- TRBJ2-7 TRBV6-6 TRBD2 TGTGCCAGCAGTACACTAGCGGGGGGCTCCTACGAGCAGTACTTC CASSTLAGGSYEQYF
- TRBJ2-4 TRBV12-5 TRBD1 TGTGCTAGTGGTTTGGTACTGAGGGGGCGATTGCTAGCCAAAAACATTCAGTACTTC CASGLVLRGRLLAKNIQYF
- TRBJ1-3 TRBV5-1 TRBD1 TGCGCCAGCATGCCGGGACAGGGGACCTCTGGAAACACCATATATTTT CASMPGQGTSGNTIYF
few TRBJ1-1 TRBV7-9 TRBD1 TGTGCCAGCAGCCCGCCGACAGGGTCCACTGAAGCTTTCTTT CASSPPTGSTEAFF
- TRBJ1-6 TRBV19 - TGTGCCAGTAGTATAATGGGGCAGGATTCACCCCTCCACTTT CASSIMGQDSPLHF
- TRBJ2-3 TRBV7-9 - TGTGCCAGCAGCTTAGGGGGGACCGGGGGCACAGATACGCAGTATTTT CASSLGGTGGTDTQYF
- TRBJ2-4 TRBV2 - TGTGCCAGCAGTGACTTCCCGGGAGAGGACATTCAGTACTTC CASSDFPGEDIQYF
- TRBJ1-1 TRBV5-1 TRBD1 TGCGCCAGCAGCCTCGGGACAGGTCACACTGAAGCTTTCTTT CASSLGTGHTEAFF
- TRBJ2-3 TRBV11-2 - TGTGCCAGCAGCTTAGCCGGTCCGGGCACGGGCACAGATACGCAGTATTTT CASSLAGPGTGTDTQYF
- TRBJ1-5 TRBV7-2 - TGTGCCAGCAGCTTAGCCAGAGGTAGCAATCAGCCCCAGCATTTT CASSLARGSNQPQHF
- TRBJ2-3 TRBV7-2 - TGTGCCAGCAGCTTAGGGGAGACCGGGGGGCAGTATTTT CASSLGETGGQYF
- TRBJ2-3 TRBV5-1 - TGCGCCAGCAGTTCCCCCTTGGATACGCAGTATTTT CASSSPLDTQYF
- TRBJ2-2 TRBV10-3 - TGTGCCATCAGTGGGCGGACGGACACCGGGGAGCTGTTTTTT CAISGRTDTGELFF
- TRBJ2-7 TRBV7-8 TRBD2 TGTGCCAGCAGCTTGGAGCGGGGCCCGTCCTACGAGCAGTACTTC CASSLERGPSYEQYF
- TRBJ1-6 TRBV21-1 - TGTGCCAGCAGCAAATACGGGACAGGGGGACTTAATTCACCCCTCCACTTT CASSKYGTGGLNSPLHF
- TRBJ2-3 TRBV7-9 - TGTGCCAGCAGCCGAACAGGGAGCCCAGATACGCAGTATTTT CASSRTGSPDTQYF
- TRBJ1-5 TRBV2 - TGTGCCAGCAGGGGGGAAGGGCAGCCCCAGCATTTT CASRGEGQPQHF
once TRBJ2-5 TRBV4-3 TRBD2 TGCGCCAATCCGGGACTAGCGGGAGGGTTGGTGGAGACCCAGTACTTC CANPGLAGGLVETQYF
- TRBJ1-1 TRBV5-1 - TGCGCCAGCAGCGAGGGTGCGAACACTGAAGCTTTCTTT CASSEGANTEAFF
- TRBJ2-7 TRBV7-2 TRBD2 TGTGCCAGCAGCCTAAGCGGGAGGGCCTCCGAGCAGTACTTC CASSLSGRASEQYF
- TRBJ2-3 TRBV14 - TGTGCCAGCAGCCAAGTGGGCGGGACTGGCACAGATACGCAGTATTTT CASSQVGGTGTDTQYF